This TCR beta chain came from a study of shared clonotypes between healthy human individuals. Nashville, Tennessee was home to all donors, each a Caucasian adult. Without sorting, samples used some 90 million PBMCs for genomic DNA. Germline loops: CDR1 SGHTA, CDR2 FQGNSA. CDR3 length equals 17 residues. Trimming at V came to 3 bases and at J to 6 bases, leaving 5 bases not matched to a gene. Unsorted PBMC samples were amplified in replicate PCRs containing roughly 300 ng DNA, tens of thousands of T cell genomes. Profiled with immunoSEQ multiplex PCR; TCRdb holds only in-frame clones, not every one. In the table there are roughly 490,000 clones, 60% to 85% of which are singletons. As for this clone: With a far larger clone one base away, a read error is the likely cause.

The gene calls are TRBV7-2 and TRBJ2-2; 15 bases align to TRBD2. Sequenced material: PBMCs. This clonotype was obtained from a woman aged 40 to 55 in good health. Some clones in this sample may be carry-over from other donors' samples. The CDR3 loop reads CASSLGLAGGSAGELFF. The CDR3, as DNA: TGTGCCAGCAGCTTGGGACTAGCGGGAGGATCGGCCGGGGAGCTGTTTTTT. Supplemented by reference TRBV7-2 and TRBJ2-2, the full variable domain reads GAGVSQSPSNKVTEKGKDVELRCDPISGHTALYWYRQSLGQGLEFLIYFQGNSAPDKSGLPSDRFSAERTGGSVSTLTIQRTQQEDSAVYLCASSLGLAGGSAGELFFGEGSRLTVL.